These 29 T cell receptor beta chains were sequenced from one sample in a study of blood T cell repertoires in COVID-19 (dated by TCRdb to 2020 to 2021). The library was built by means of the immunoSEQ multiplex PCR assay. The immuneACCESS repertoire file appears here via TCRdb, limited to in-frame rearrangements. These files lack a portion of the clones; in checked studies, under half of the deficit traces to unresolved V genes, and the cause of the others is not known. In all, the sample holds approximately 110,000 clones, and around 85% of those were seen once. About 13% of the sample goes to the ten largest clones. The material sequenced was peripheral blood. The receptors were gathered from a human donor in a cohort sampled during active COVID-19.

CDR3 residues: CASHQTGIDSPLHF. For the CDR3, the DNA is TGTGCCAGCCACCAGACAGGGATTGATTCACCCCTCCACTTT. This chain connects TRBV25-1 to TRBJ1-6, with 7 bases aligning to TRBD1. CDR1 and CDR2 (germline): MGHDK, SYGVNS. This CDR3 is 14 amino acids long. V gave up 8 bases and J gave up 8 bases; unmatched junction bases: 9.

The V call is TRBV6-5, the J call TRBJ1-4; TRBD1 might be the D (6 bases). In germline, CDR1 is MNHEY, CDR2 SVGAGI. This CDR3 has 13 residues. Between the trimmed V and J ends, which lost 6 bases and 7 bases, there was a span of 12 bases. The CDR3 loop is CASRRTGREKLFF. CDR3 nucleotide sequence: TGTGCCAGCAGGCGAACAGGGCGTGAAAAACTGTTTTTT.

DNA for the CDR3: TGTGCCAGTAAGTTACAGGGGAATCAGCCCCAGCATTTT. Protein sequence: CASKLQGNQPQHF. V gene TRBV19 combines with J gene TRBJ1-5, with TRBD1 matching 7 bases. Germline V lookup: CDR1 LNHDA, CDR2 SQIVND (reference sequence). The CDR3 is 13 amino acids. Trimming cost V 7 bases and J 4 bases; bases outside gene matches: 4.

The chain combines TRBV29-1 with TRBJ1-1; the D gene is possibly TRBD1 (5 bases). Trimming took 6 bases from V and 3 from J, leaving 17 bases between them. This CDR3 has 14 amino acids. Looked up from germline, CDR1 is SQVTM and CDR2 is ANQGSEA. CDR3 in DNA: TGCAGCGTAGCTTTCCAGGGAGGGGACACTGAAGCTTTCTTT. Translation gives CSVAFQGGDTEAFF.

This chain joins TRBV9 and TRBJ1-6; D unresolved. Trimming removed 2 bases at V and 8 bases at J, with 11 bases between. The CDR3 extends over 14 amino acids. Germline loops: CDR1 SGDLS, CDR2 YYNGEE. The CDR3 loop is CASSVGGPDSPLHF. The CDR3 region has the DNA TGTGCCAGCAGCGTGGGAGGTCCTGATTCACCCCTCCACTTT.

The chain employs TRBV6-5 and TRBJ2-6, with D uncertain. Germline values: CDR1 MNHEY, CDR2 SVGAGI. V lost 10 bases and J 1 base, leaving 8 bases between the germline ends. This CDR3 region has 13 residues. CDR3 DNA: TGTGCCACCGTCCCTTCTGGGGCCAACGTCCTGACTTTC. It encodes CATVPSGANVLTF.

The CDR3 reads CASSVGADSPLHF. CDR3 DNA: TGTGCCAGCAGTGTAGGGGCTGATTCACCCCTCCACTTT. The chain combines TRBV2 with TRBJ1-6; maybe TRBD1 (5 bases). CDR3 size: 13 residues. V lost 4 bases and J lost 8, with 9 bases in between. CDR1 SNHLY and CDR2 FYNNEI come from the germline V gene.

This sequence joins TRBV6-5 and TRBJ2-3; 7 bases match TRBD1. This CDR3 contains 15 residues. Germline V gives CDR1 MNHEY, CDR2 SVGAGI. With V trimmed by 5 bases and J by 5 bases, 10 bases remained unmatched. CDR3 region: CASSPPSRGKDTQYF. CDR3 nucleotide sequence: TGTGCCAGCAGTCCCCCATCCAGGGGGAAAGATACGCAGTATTTT.

This chain joins TRBV11-2 and TRBJ1-6, with 7 bases fitting TRBD1. The CDR3 runs 15 residues. From germline, CDR1 is SGHAT and CDR2 FQNNGV. Trimming took 0 bases from V and 7 from J; bases not matched to a gene: 3. The CDR3 DNA follows: TGTGCCAGCAGCTTAGACAGGGGGACCAATTCACCCCTCCACTTT. It is translated as CASSLDRGTNSPLHF.

In its sample, this clone was seen once. The J gene is TRBJ2-3, the V gene TRBV20-1; TRBD2 aligns across 11 bases. Germline CDR1 and CDR2: DFQATT and SNEGSKA (reference sequence). This CDR3 is built from 15 residues. V lost 3 bases, J lost 4 bases, and 6 bases stayed unmatched. The CDR3 nucleotides read TGCAGTGCTAGTAGTTTAGCGGGGGGGCCAGATACGCAGTATTTT. Translation: CSASSLAGGPDTQYF.

The J gene is TRBJ2-3, the V gene TRBV23-1, with unresolved D. TRBV23-1 is filed as an ORF, its function uncertain. The CDR3 extends over 13 amino acids. Trimming removed 0 bases from V and 6 bases from J, with 7 bases in between. DNA of the CDR3: TGCGCCAGCAGTCAATCGTTCGGTGATACGCAGTATTTT. As protein: CASSQSFGDTQYF.

The rearrangement uses TRBV3-1 (or the pseudogene TRBV3-2) and TRBJ1-2; 7 bases align to TRBD1. The CDR3 runs to 14 residues. V shed 5 bases, J shed 1 base, and the junction held 4 bases outside the gene matches. Germline V gene data show CDR1 as LGHDT and CDR2 as YNNKEL (reference sequence). The chain's CDR3 is CASSTGQFNYGYTF. CDR3 sequence (DNA): TGTGCCAGCAGCACGGGACAGTTTAACTATGGCTACACCTTC.

The chain recombines TRBV5-1 with TRBJ2-2; TRBD1 is a possible D gene (6 bases). CDR3 size: 14 residues. Trimming removed 4 bases at V and 4 bases at J, with 11 bases between. CDR1 and CDR2 from the germline V gene are SGHRS and YFSETQ. The CDR3 DNA reads TGCGCCAGCAGCCGGGACACCCTCACCGGGGAGCTGTTTTTT. Its translation: CASSRDTLTGELFF.

The rearrangement uses TRBV4-3 and TRBJ1-2, with a tentative D call TRBD1 (6 bases). With 3 bases removed from V and 4 bases from J, the gap between germline ends came to 15 bases. CDR1 LGHNA and CDR2 YSLEER come from the germline V gene. This CDR3 has 15 residues. As DNA, the CDR3 is TGCGCCAGCAGCCACGTTAGGACAGCGCGCTATGGCTACACCTTC. This translates into CASSHVRTARYGYTF.

The V and J genes are TRBV6-5 and TRBJ1-4; maybe TRBD1 (6 bases). This CDR3 is 16 amino acids long. From germline, CDR1 is MNHEY and CDR2 SVGAGI. Trimming took 4 bases from V and 0 from J, leaving 12 bases between them. The CDR3 DNA is TGTGCCAGCAGTTTCCGGACAGTTGCAACTAATGAAAAACTGTTTTTT. This gives the protein CASSFRTVATNEKLFF.

The V gene is TRBV7-6, the J gene TRBJ1-3; 9 positions match TRBD1. J gave up 4 bases and V 5 bases, and 12 bases lay outside the gene matches. This CDR3 spans 17 amino acids. From germline, CDR1 is SGHVS and CDR2 FNYEAQ. CDR3 sequence (DNA): TGTGCCAGCAGCCTTTCCTGGACAGGGGATATAGGAAACACCATATATTTT. Translation gives CASSLSWTGDIGNTIYF.

The genes are TRBV10-3 and TRBJ1-5, with 7 bases aligning to TRBD1. The CDR3 spans 15 residues. CDR1 and CDR2 (germline): ENHRY, SYGVKD. The V and J ends lost 3 bases and 6 bases, in that order; junction bases with no gene match: 8. The CDR3 region is CAISDVPGQIQPQHF. The CDR3 region has the DNA TGTGCCATCAGTGACGTCCCGGGACAGATTCAGCCCCAGCATTTT.

This clone was counted a few times. V usage is TRBV6-2 or TRBV6-3 and J usage is TRBJ2-1, with D possibly being TRBD2 (6 bases). Germline CDR1 reads MNHEY; CDR2 reads SVGEGT. Trimming took off 2 bases at V and 9 bases at J, with 20 bases between the two ends. CDR3 size: 16 residues. The CDR3 here is CASSYLAGRPFGEQFF. CDR3 nucleotides: TGTGCCAGCAGTTACCTGGCGGGGAGACCTTTCGGTGAGCAGTTCTTC.

The gene calls are TRBV6-2 or TRBV6-3 and TRBJ2-3; 11 bases agree with TRBD2. V shed 2 bases and J 6 bases; nucleotides not matched to a gene: 7. The CDR3 has 16 residues. Per germline, CDR1 MNHEY and CDR2 SVGEGT. In DNA form, the CDR3 reads TGTGCCAGCAGTTACAACCTAGCGGGGGGCAGGGATACGCAGTATTTT. This sequence encodes CASSYNLAGGRDTQYF.

V is TRBV6-5 and J is TRBJ2-2, with D perhaps TRBD1 (5 bases). In germline, CDR1 is MNHEY, CDR2 SVGAGI. Trimming stripped 8 bases from V and 4 bases from J, with 17 bases between. The CDR3 runs 15 residues. The CDR3 DNA reads TGTGCCAGCGCCCAGGGCATTGCCTCCACCGGGGAGCTGTTTTTT. It is translated as CASAQGIASTGELFF.

The V and J genes are TRBV7-2 and TRBJ2-2; 11 nucleotides align to TRBD2. Looked up from germline, CDR1 is SGHTA and CDR2 is FQGNSA. This CDR3 spans 16 amino acids. V trimming: 4 bases; J trimming: 6 bases; junction bases outside the gene matches: 7. CDR3 in amino acids: CASSSIAGGPAGELFF. In nucleotides, the CDR3 is TGTGCCAGCAGCTCCATAGCGGGGGGGCCCGCCGGGGAGCTGTTTTTT.

This chain joins TRBV4-2 and TRBJ2-7; the D gene is possibly TRBD2 (6 bases). The V gene's germline CDR1 is LGHNA and CDR2 YNFKEQ. This CDR3 region has 17 residues. Between the trimmed V and J ends, which lost 1 base and 2 bases, there was a span of 18 bases. The CDR3 sequence: CASSQVLSGDLAYEQYF. The CDR3, as DNA: TGTGCCAGCAGCCAAGTTCTATCGGGGGACTTAGCCTACGAGCAGTACTTC.

J is TRBJ2-2 and V is TRBV7-9; TRBD1 matches 10 bases. The CDR3 runs to 16 residues. Looked up from germline, CDR1 is SEHNR and CDR2 is FQNEAQ (reference sequence). The V and J ends lost 6 bases and 4 bases, in that order; junction bases with no gene match: 8. The CDR3 nucleotides read TGTGCCAGCAGACACTGGGACAGGGGCCCCACCGGGGAGCTGTTTTTT. Its protein product is CASRHWDRGPTGELFF.

This rearrangement joins TRBV6-6 to TRBJ2-7, with TRBD1 matching 9 bases. CDR3 length equals 14 residues. Germline V gene lookup returns CDR1 MNHNY and CDR2 SVGAGI (reference sequence). Trimming cost V 9 bases and J 3 bases; bases outside gene matches: 9. This CDR3 reads CASQTGTGNYEQYF. The CDR3 DNA is TGTGCCAGTCAGACCGGGACAGGGAACTACGAGCAGTACTTC.

This clone has more than one count but fewer than ten. This chain uses TRBV27 with TRBJ2-1; 14 bases agree with TRBD2. V trimming: 8 bases; J trimming: 6 bases; junction bases outside the gene matches: 6. The CDR3 contains 15 residues. CDR1 is MNHEY, CDR2 SMNVEV, per germline (reference sequence). CDR3 bases: TGTGCCAGCGCTAAGGGACTAGCGGGGGCCAATGAGCAGTTCTTC. Protein product: CASAKGLAGANEQFF.

V usage is TRBV18 and J usage is TRBJ2-1, with 13 nucleotides matching TRBD2. J was trimmed by 9 bases and V by 2 bases; bases with no gene match: 7. Germline CDR1 reads KGHSH; CDR2 reads LQKENI. CDR3 length equals 16 residues. The CDR3 DNA reads TGTGCCAGCTCACCAATGACTAGCGGGGGGCGGGGTGAGCAGTTCTTC. Translating it yields CASSPMTSGGRGEQFF. The variable domain in full, with the rest retrieved from reference TRBV18 and TRBJ2-1, is NAGVMQNPRHLVRRRGQEARLRCSPMKGHSHVYWYRQLPEEGLKFMVYLQKENIIDESGMPKERFSAEFPKEGPSILRIQQVVRGDSAAYFCASSPMTSGGRGEQFFGPGTRLTVL.

The gene calls are TRBV6-5 and TRBJ1-3; D perhaps matches TRBD1 (5 bases). The CDR3 totals 14 residues. Looked up from germline, CDR1 is MNHEY and CDR2 is SVGAGI. V lost 4 bases and J 3 bases, leaving 10 bases between the germline ends. The chain's CDR3 is CASSSSGIGNTIYF. CDR3 nucleotides: TGTGCCAGCAGTTCATCAGGGATTGGAAACACCATATATTTT.

The chain is built from TRBV7-3 and TRBJ1-1; 9 nucleotides align to TRBD1. V shed 3 bases and J 8 bases; nucleotides not matched to a gene: 7. Germline V gene lookup returns CDR1 SGHTA and CDR2 FQGTGA. The CDR3 has 14 residues. The CDR3 loop reads CASSFDGTGTEAFF. CDR3 in DNA: TGTGCCAGCAGCTTCGACGGGACAGGGACCGAAGCTTTCTTT.

V usage is TRBV18 and J usage is TRBJ1-2; 7 nucleotides agree with TRBD1. The V gene end was trimmed by 1 base and the J gene end by 8 bases; junction bases not matched to a gene: 4. The length of the CDR3 is 13 residues. From germline, CDR1 is KGHSH and CDR2 LQKENI. CDR3 amino acids: CASSPQGARGYTF. CDR3 DNA: TGTGCCAGCTCACCACAGGGGGCGAGGGGCTACACCTTC.